This T cell receptor beta chain is from a study of blood T cell repertoires in COVID-19. Study-wide context: The study drew acute and convalescent COVID-19 samples from the United States, Italy and Spain. PBMCs, B-cell-depleted T cells, or T cells were the source of the cDNA or gDNA that made up the material.

The J segment lost 9 bases and the V segment lost 5 bases, leaving 7 bases of the junction unmatched. The length of the CDR3 is 13 residues. In the original workflow: From reference gene primer amplification, estimates of nucleated cell counts were derived. Clones were sequenced by immunoSEQ multiplex PCR, and TCRdb holds only the in-frame ones, with some missing. V and J calls and clone size are copied from that table; D and trimming were computed from the DNA. This repertoire shows roughly 43,000 clones, roughly 89% found once; its top ten account for more than 6.5%. Sequencing was performed on peripheral blood. The chain carries TRBV12-3 or TRBV12-4 and TRBJ1-2; 9 nucleotides agree with TRBD1. This clonotype was obtained from a man aged 55 to 70 with active COVID-19. CDR3 residues: CASSPTGGLRYTF. The CDR3 nucleotides read TGTGCCAGCAGTCCGACAGGGGGTCTTCGCTACACCTTC.